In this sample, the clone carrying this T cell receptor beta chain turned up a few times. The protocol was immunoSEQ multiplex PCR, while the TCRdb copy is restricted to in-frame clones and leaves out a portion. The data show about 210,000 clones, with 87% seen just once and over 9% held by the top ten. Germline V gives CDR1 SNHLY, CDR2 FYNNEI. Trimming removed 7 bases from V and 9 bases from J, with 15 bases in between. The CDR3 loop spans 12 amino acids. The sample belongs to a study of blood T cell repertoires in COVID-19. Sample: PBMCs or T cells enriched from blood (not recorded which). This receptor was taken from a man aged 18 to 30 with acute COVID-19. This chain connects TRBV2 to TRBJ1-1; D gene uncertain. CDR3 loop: CASIQTPKKAFF. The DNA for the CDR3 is TGTGCCAGCATCCAGACACCCAAAAAAGCTTTCTTT.